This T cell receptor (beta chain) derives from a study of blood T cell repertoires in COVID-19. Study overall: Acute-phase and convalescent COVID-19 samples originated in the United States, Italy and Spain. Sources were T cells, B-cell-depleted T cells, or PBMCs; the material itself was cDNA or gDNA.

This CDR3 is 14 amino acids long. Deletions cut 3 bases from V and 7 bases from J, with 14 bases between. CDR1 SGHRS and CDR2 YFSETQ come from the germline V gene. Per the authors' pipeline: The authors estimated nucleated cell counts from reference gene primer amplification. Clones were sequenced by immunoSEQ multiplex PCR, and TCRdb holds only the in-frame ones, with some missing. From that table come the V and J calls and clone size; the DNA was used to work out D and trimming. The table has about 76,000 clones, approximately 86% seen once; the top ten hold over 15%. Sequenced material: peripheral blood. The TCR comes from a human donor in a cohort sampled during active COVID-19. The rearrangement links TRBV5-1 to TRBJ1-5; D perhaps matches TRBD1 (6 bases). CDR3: CASSSGQHGQPQHF. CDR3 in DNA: TGCGCCAGCAGCTCCGGACAGCATGGGCAGCCCCAGCATTTT.